This entry describes one TCR beta chain. The CDR3 covers 13 residues. The V and J ends lost 5 bases and 7 bases respectively, with 14 bases between them. The V gene's germline CDR1 is SGHTA and CDR2 FQGNSA. These data come from a study of shared clonotypes between healthy human individuals. Researchers partitioned CD4+ cells into CD45RA+ naive and CD45RA-negative memory subsets. Sorted-subset replicate PCR reactions contained 200 ng DNA, corresponding to about 30,000 T cell genomes. Per the study methods: ImmunoSEQ yielded junction-only sequences lacking quality scores, so filtering differed. Generated by immunoSEQ multiplex PCR, the TCRdb table keeps only in-frame clones and is missing some. The V and J calls and clone size are taken from that table; D and trimming were inferred from the DNA. The table records 550,000 to 850,000 clones, less than 85% of them present only once.

The gene calls are TRBV7-2 and TRBJ1-2; tentatively, D is TRBD1 (5 bases). This TCR was recovered from a woman aged 30 to 39 in good health. Material for sequencing was memory CD4+ T cells sorted from blood. Subset defined: CD45RA-negative fraction. The CDR3, as DNA: TGTGCCAGCAGCCCAGGGCGGGAATCTGGCTACACCTTC. Its translation: CASSPGRESGYTF.